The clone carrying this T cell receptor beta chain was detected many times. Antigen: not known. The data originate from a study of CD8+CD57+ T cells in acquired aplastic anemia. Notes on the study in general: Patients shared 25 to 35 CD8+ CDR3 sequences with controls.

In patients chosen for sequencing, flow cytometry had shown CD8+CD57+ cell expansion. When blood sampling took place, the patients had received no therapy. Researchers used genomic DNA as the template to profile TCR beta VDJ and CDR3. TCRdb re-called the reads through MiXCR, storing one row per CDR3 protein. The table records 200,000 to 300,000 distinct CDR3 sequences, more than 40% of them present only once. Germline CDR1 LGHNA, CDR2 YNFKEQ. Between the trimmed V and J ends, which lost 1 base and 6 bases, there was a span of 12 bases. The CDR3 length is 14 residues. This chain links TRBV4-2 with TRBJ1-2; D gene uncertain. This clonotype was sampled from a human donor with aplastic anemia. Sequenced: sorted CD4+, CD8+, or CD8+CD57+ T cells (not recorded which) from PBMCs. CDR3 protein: CASSQAGFDDGYTF. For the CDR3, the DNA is TGTGCCAGCAGCCAAGCGGGGTTTGACGATGGCTACACCTTC.